The 24 T cell receptor beta chains reported below all come from one sample, sequenced in a study of CD8+ T cells in alopecia areata. cDNA reverse transcribed from extracted RNA served as the sequencing template. Sequencing used immunoSEQ multiplex PCR; TCRdb keeps in-frame clones, though not all of them. The sample has about 180,000 clones; roughly 65% are singletons. The sample here was CD4+ T cells sorted from blood, taken at week 0. These receptors were collected from a human donor with alopecia areata.

This chain connects TRBV30 to TRBJ1-2; TRBD1 agrees at 7 bases. V lost 3 bases, J lost 4 bases, and 14 bases stayed unmatched. From germline, CDR1 is GTSNPN and CDR2 SVGIG (reference sequence). CDR3 size: 16 residues. The CDR3 loop is CAWSVVGTARLYGYTF. The DNA of the CDR3 is TGTGCCTGGAGCGTTGTTGGGACAGCCCGCCTCTATGGCTACACCTTC. The full variable domain, its missing parts supplied by reference TRBV30 and TRBJ1-2, is SQTIHQWPATLVQPVGSPLSLECTVEGTSNPNLYWYRQAAGRGLQLLFYSVGIGQISSEVPQNLSASRPQDRQFILSSKKLLLSDSGFYLCAWSVVGTARLYGYTFGSGTRLTVV.

This chain connects TRBV5-1 to TRBJ2-5, with 9 bases matching TRBD1. Germline V gene sequence: CDR1 SGHRS, CDR2 YFSETQ. V lost 1 base, J lost 3 bases, and 7 bases stayed unmatched. The CDR3 loop spans 16 amino acids. The CDR3 DNA sequence: TGCGCCAGCAGCTTGAGGACAGGGGTGAAAGAAGAGACCCAGTACTTC. This translates into CASSLRTGVKEETQYF.

In its sample, this clone was seen a few times. The chain uses TRBV29-1 and TRBJ1-1; D uncertain. There are 11 residues in the CDR3. The germline gives CDR1 SQVTM, CDR2 ANQGSEA. The germline V and J ends were trimmed by 5 bases and 6 bases, with 10 bases remaining between them. CDR3 in DNA: TGCAGCGTTAATCGAATGGCTGAAGCTTTCTTT. Its translation is CSVNRMAEAFF.

This chain uses TRBV4-3 with TRBJ1-2; D not resolved. Deletions cut 2 bases from V and 5 bases from J, with 12 bases between. CDR3 length: 14 residues. Germline values: CDR1 LGHNA, CDR2 YSLEER. The CDR3 DNA reads as TGCGCCAGCAGCCAAACCCCTACTGAGTATGGCTACACCTTC. Translation gives CASSQTPTEYGYTF.

The genes are TRBV4-1 and TRBJ2-4; tentatively, D is TRBD1 (5 bases). The CDR3 has 14 residues. The germline gives CDR1 MGHRA, CDR2 YSYEKL. Trimming took off 4 bases at V and 2 bases at J, with 9 bases between the two ends. CDR3 amino acids: CASSPQGSKNIQYF. As DNA, the CDR3 is TGCGCCAGCAGCCCTCAGGGATCCAAAAACATTCAGTACTTC.

This clone was observed a few times. The chain joins TRBV7-8 to TRBJ2-7; D remains ambiguous. Deletions cut 0 bases from V and 1 base from J, with 10 bases between. This CDR3 has 15 residues. Per the germline V gene, CDR1 is SGHVS and CDR2 is FQNEAQ. CDR3 sequence: CASSLAGQQSYEQYF. The CDR3 DNA sequence: TGTGCCAGCAGCTTAGCCGGCCAGCAATCCTACGAGCAGTACTTC.

This clone was detected a few times. The genes are TRBV2 and TRBJ1-4, with a tentative D call TRBD1 (5 bases). Trimming stripped 2 bases from V and 2 bases from J, with 6 bases between. Per the germline V gene, CDR1 is SNHLY and CDR2 is FYNNEI. The CDR3 is made up of 14 amino acids. DNA of the CDR3: TGTGCCAGCAGTGAACAGGGCACTAATGAAAAACTGTTTTTT. Translation gives CASSEQGTNEKLFF. Complete variable domain (other parts from reference TRBV2 and TRBJ1-4): EPEVTQTPSHQVTQMGQEVILRCVPISNHLYFYWYRQILGQKVEFLVSFYNNEISEKSEIFDDQFSVERPDGSNFTLKIRSTKLEDSAMYFCASSEQGTNEKLFFGSGTQLSVL.

The DNA for the CDR3 is TGCGCCAGCAGCCTGGGCCTTTCGGATACGCAGTATTTT. Protein product: CASSLGLSDTQYF. The chain combines TRBV4-3 with TRBJ2-3; D remains ambiguous. V was cut by 4 bases and J by 6 bases, with 11 bases left in between. CDR3 length: 13 amino acids. Germline V CDR1 and CDR2: LGHNA, YSLEER.

The chain has TRBV7-2 and TRBJ1-6; D is perhaps TRBD1 (5 bases). This CDR3 comprises 15 residues. V was clipped by 6 bases and J by 7 bases, with 16 bases between them. The germline CDR1 and CDR2 sequences are SGHTA and FQGNSA. The CDR3 DNA sequence: TGTGCCAGCAGTTCCAACGGGGACGGGAATTCACCCCTCCACTTT. It codes for CASSSNGDGNSPLHF.

This clone was detected a few times. The V and J genes are TRBV7-2 and TRBJ2-7, with D perhaps TRBD1 or TRBD2 (7 bases each). The CDR3 runs 13 residues. V lost 5 bases and J 6 bases, leaving 14 bases between the germline ends. Looked up from germline, CDR1 is SGHTA and CDR2 is FQGNSA. CDR3 in amino acids: CASSRQGGSEQYF. DNA for the CDR3: TGTGCCAGCAGCCGCCAGGGGGGGAGCGAGCAGTACTTC.

The gene calls are TRBV7-2 and TRBJ2-5, with 12 nucleotides matching TRBD2. Germline lookup yields CDR1 SGHTA and CDR2 FQGNSA. Losses at the gene ends were 3 bases for V and 5 bases for J; bases not matched to a gene: 7. The CDR3 is 16 amino acids. The CDR3 is CASSFLAGGPDETQYF. CDR3 DNA sequence: TGTGCCAGCAGCTTTCTAGCGGGGGGGCCGGATGAGACCCAGTACTTC.

The CDR3 DNA follows: TGTGCCAGCAGCTTGGGTACAGGGGGCCGGTACTATGGCTACACCTTC. This encodes CASSLGTGGRYYGYTF. The gene calls are TRBV7-9 and TRBJ1-2; 9 nucleotides line up with TRBD1. Germline V gene data show CDR1 as SEHNR and CDR2 as FQNEAQ (reference sequence). The CDR3 sequence is 16 residues long. V trimming: 3 bases; J trimming: 3 bases; junction bases outside the gene matches: 8.

This clone was found once. The V gene is TRBV29-1, the J gene TRBJ1-2; D is perhaps TRBD1 (5 bases). The CDR3 runs 13 residues. From germline, CDR1 is SQVTM and CDR2 ANQGSEA. Trimming shortened V by 5 bases and J by 3 bases, and 13 bases separated the two germline ends. The CDR3 region has the DNA TGCAGCGTTAATGACAGAGTTTACTATGGCTACACCTTC. Its protein product is CSVNDRVYYGYTF.

This chain links TRBV30 with TRBJ1-2, with D perhaps matching TRBD1 (5 bases). Germline V gene lookup returns CDR1 GTSNPN and CDR2 SVGIG (reference sequence). The CDR3 loop spans 14 amino acids. Trimming took 3 bases from V and 7 from J, leaving 18 bases between them. The CDR3 loop reads CAWRPPGRDTGYTF. CDR3 DNA: TGTGCCTGGAGGCCCCCGGGACGAGACACTGGCTACACCTTC. Supplemented by reference TRBV30 and TRBJ1-2, the full variable domain reads SQTIHQWPATLVQPVGSPLSLECTVEGTSNPNLYWYRQAAGRGLQLLFYSVGIGQISSEVPQNLSASRPQDRQFILSSKKLLLSDSGFYLCAWRPPGRDTGYTFGSGTRLTVV.

V is TRBV29-1 and J is TRBJ2-5; D ambiguous. The CDR3 extends over 11 amino acids. V was shortened by 7 bases and J by 5 bases, with 11 bases between the two germline ends. CDR1 is SQVTM, CDR2 ANQGSEA, per germline. CDR3 loop: CSGHYGETQYF. In DNA form, the CDR3 reads TGCAGCGGGCACTACGGGGAGACCCAGTACTTC.

The V call is TRBV9, the J call TRBJ2-5; D unresolved. This CDR3 contains 13 residues. CDR1 and CDR2 (germline): SGDLS, YYNGEE. Trimming stripped 1 base from V and 4 bases from J, with 8 bases between. The CDR3: CASSVLGGETQYF. In nucleotides, the CDR3 is TGTGCCAGCAGCGTACTTGGTGGAGAGACCCAGTACTTC.

In DNA, the CDR3 is TGCAGCGCTGCGCCCGGGTTATATACAGATACGCAGTATTTT. Residues: CSAAPGLYTDTQYF. The V gene is TRBV29-1, the J gene TRBJ2-3; no clear D. V shed 7 bases and J shed 3 bases, with 17 bases lying between them. In germline, CDR1 is SQVTM, CDR2 ANQGSEA. This CDR3 contains 14 residues.

A few counts support this clone. The V gene is TRBV27, the J gene TRBJ1-6; maybe TRBD1 (5 bases). Trimming removed 8 bases from V and 4 bases from J, with 6 bases in between. Per germline, CDR1 MNHEY and CDR2 SMNVEV (reference sequence). The CDR3 length is 12 residues. Here the CDR3 reads CASQGYNSPLHF. The CDR3 DNA is TGTGCCAGCCAGGGTTATAATTCACCCCTCCACTTT.

The chain links TRBV5-6 to TRBJ2-7, with D possibly called TRBD1 or TRBD2 (6 bases each). Germline V lookup: CDR1 SGHDT, CDR2 YYEEEE. V was trimmed by 4 bases and J by 2 bases, leaving 22 bases between them. CDR3 length: 17 residues. The CDR3 reads CASSRRGAGQRTYEQYF. The CDR3 bases are TGTGCCAGCAGCCGGAGGGGGGCTGGACAGCGAACCTACGAGCAGTACTTC.

This clone was seen only a few times. This chain links TRBV29-1 with TRBJ2-3; D perhaps matches TRBD1 (5 bases). CDR1 SQVTM and CDR2 ANQGSEA come from the germline V gene. This CDR3 has 12 residues. The CDR3 DNA follows: TGCACCGTGGGGCAGGGAACAGATACGCAGTATTTT. Translated, it gives CTVGQGTDTQYF.

The CDR3 sequence: CASTRTGTYGYTF. CDR3 DNA sequence: TGTGCCAGCACCAGGACAGGGACCTATGGCTACACCTTC. The rearrangement joins TRBV2 to TRBJ1-2, with 8 bases lining up with TRBD1. The CDR3 is 13 amino acids. With 7 bases clipped from V and 4 bases from J, the junction kept 5 bases outside the gene matches. Germline CDR1 and CDR2: SNHLY and FYNNEI.

V and J are TRBV29-1 and TRBJ2-1; D is possibly TRBD2 (6 bases). The CDR3 is 13 residues long. Germline V lookup: CDR1 SQVTM, CDR2 ANQGSEA. Trimming removed 6 bases at V and 1 base at J, with 10 bases between. The DNA for the CDR3 is TGCAGCGTCCGGGACTTTTCCTACAATGAGCAGTTCTTC. It is translated as CSVRDFSYNEQFF.

The chain is built from TRBV2 and TRBJ2-7; D gene unclear. Germline-derived CDR1 and CDR2 are SNHLY and FYNNEI. V was clipped by 4 bases and J by 1 base, with 5 bases between them. The CDR3 contains 12 residues. The CDR3 protein is CASSATSYEQYF. As DNA, the CDR3 is TGTGCCAGCAGTGCAACTTCCTACGAGCAGTACTTC.

The chain links TRBV15 to TRBJ2-7; no reliable D call. V lost 0 bases and J 0 bases, leaving 9 bases between the germline ends. The CDR3 length is 15 residues. Germline assignment: CDR1 LNHNV and CDR2 YYDKDF (reference sequence). DNA of the CDR3: TGTGCCACCAGCAGAGATCAGGCAAGCTCCTACGAGCAGTACTTC. This sequence encodes CATSRDQASSYEQYF.